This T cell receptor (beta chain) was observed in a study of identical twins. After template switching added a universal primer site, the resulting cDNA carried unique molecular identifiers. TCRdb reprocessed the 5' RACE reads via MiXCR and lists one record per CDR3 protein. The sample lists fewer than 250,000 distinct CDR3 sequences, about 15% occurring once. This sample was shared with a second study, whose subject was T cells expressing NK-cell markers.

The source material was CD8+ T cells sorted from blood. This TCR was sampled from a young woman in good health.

CDR3 nucleotides: TGTGCCAGCAGTCTCGCGAGTTCAGCTTTCTTT. This sequence encodes CASSLASSAFF. The chain combines TRBV12-3 or TRBV12-4 with TRBJ1-1, with D hard to call. The CDR3 totals 11 residues. Trimming pared 5 bases from V and 10 bases from J, leaving 11 bases between.